Listed below are T cell receptor beta chains from one sample, sequenced in a study of radiation and T cells in renal cell carcinoma. Profiling relied on immunoSEQ multiplex PCR, and the TCRdb table lists in-frame clones only, not all of them. The sample shows approximately 110,000 clones, roughly 80% of them seen only once. This sample comprised blood, obtained from a patient whose treatment included radiotherapy and nephrectomy. These receptors all stem from an older woman with renal cell carcinoma. CDR3s leave out the opening cysteine and the closing phenylalanine or tryptophan. Each record gives: V gene, CDR3 protein.

TRBV4-3,ASSLGRANTEAF
TRBV19,ASSIAAREYEQY
TRBV7-4,ASSARRWEGGNEQF
TRBV2,ASGKTGNTDTQY
TRBV7-9,ASSWGGGSYEQY
TRBV5-6,ASSLAYEQY
TRBV9,ASSVDRSMNTEAF
TRBV6-5,ASSYSRYTEAF
TRBV2,ASSIHVDEQF
TRBV9,ASSVADLANTGELF
TRBV28,ASSLGSYGYT
TRBV4-1,ASSQVAGISYEQY
TRBV28,ASGHRSMNTEAF
TRBV5-1,ATSRGTDTWNEQF
TRBV19,ASRIAGHEQF
TRBV7-8,ASSLRDGVHNEQF
TRBV6-1,ASSAGLRSGLF
TRBV27,ASSPSSQGGTEAF
TRBV19,ASSWAGGDNYGYT
TRBV27,ASSPVRSWPTVDYGYT
TRBV6-1,ASKIRGSYEQY
TRBV19,ASSRTEGYEQY
TRBV28,ASRETEKLF
TRBV2,ASSTGTGSTEAF
TRBV4-2,ASSQGGQGVGGYT
TRBV5-1,ASSLAHMGEGAF
TRBV20-1,SALRSDEAF
TRBV9,ASSVAGQALSYEQY
TRBV4-1,ASSQGTSGRYEQY
TRBV4-2,ASSVAGHSYEQY
TRBV19,ASSISGVNTEAF
TRBV21-1,ASSKVKGCEDRVVNQPQH
TRBV7-2,ASSVRNFGGPHEKLF
TRBV11-2,ASSFGGRRADTQY
TRBV27,ASTVNRGFSEAF
TRBV18,ASSPKTTQETQY
TRBV28,ASSSQTYEQY
TRBV2,ASTRATNEKLF
TRBV18,ASSPNREIEQY
TRBV7-2,ASSSGRTEAF
TRBV30,AWKRGREIYEQY
TRBV19,ASSTGTGFPDTQY
TRBV7-9,ASSPGQGQNTEAF
TRBV5-1,ASSLDGTGNSGNTIY
TRBV28,ASSPRTVQTYEQY
TRBV11-2,ASNLPWKYNEQF